Described below is a single T cell receptor beta chain sequence and its context. This record belongs to a study of blood T cell repertoires in COVID-19. Original processing notes: Amplification from reference gene primers served as the basis for estimated nucleated cell counts. Only in-frame clones appear in the TCRdb table, and some are missing; sequencing was by immunoSEQ multiplex PCR. The D gene and trimming were derived from the DNA, and the V and J assignments and clone size from that table. The sample shows about 260,000 clones, roughly nine tenths of them seen only once. The CDR3 sequence is 14 residues long. Germline-derived CDR1 and CDR2 are LNHDA and SQIVND (reference sequence). Trimming pared 5 bases from V and 1 base from J, leaving 11 bases between.

The sequenced sample consisted of peripheral blood. The TCR sequence derives from a man aged 60-69 years who had recovered from COVID-19. The gene calls are TRBV19 and TRBJ2-5; D ambiguous. Written as DNA, the CDR3 is TGTGCCAGTAGTTCGAACATACCCCAAGAGACCCAGTACTTC. As protein: CASSSNIPQETQYF.